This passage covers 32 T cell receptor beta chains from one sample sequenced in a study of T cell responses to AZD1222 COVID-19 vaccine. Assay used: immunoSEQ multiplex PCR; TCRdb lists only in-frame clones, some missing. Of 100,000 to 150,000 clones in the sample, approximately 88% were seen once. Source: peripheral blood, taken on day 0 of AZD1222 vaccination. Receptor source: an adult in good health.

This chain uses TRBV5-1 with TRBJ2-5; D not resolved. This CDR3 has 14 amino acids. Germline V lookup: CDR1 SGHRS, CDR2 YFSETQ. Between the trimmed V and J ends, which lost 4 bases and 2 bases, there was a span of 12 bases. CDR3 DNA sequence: TGCGCCAGCAGCCTGATAGGGTTACAAGAGACCCAGTACTTC. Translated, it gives CASSLIGLQETQYF.

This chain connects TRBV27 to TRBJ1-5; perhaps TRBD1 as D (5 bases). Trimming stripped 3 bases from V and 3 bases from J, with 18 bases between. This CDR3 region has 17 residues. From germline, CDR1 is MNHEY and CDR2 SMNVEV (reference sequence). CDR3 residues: CASSLGPSWKANQPQHF. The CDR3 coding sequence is TGTGCCAGCAGTTTGGGGCCCTCGTGGAAGGCCAATCAGCCCCAGCATTTT.

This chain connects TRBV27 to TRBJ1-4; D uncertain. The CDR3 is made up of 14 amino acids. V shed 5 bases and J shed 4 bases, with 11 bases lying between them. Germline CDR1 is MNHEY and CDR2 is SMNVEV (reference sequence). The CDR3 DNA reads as TGTGCCAGCAGTACCTGGACTGATAATGAAAAACTGTTTTTT. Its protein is CASSTWTDNEKLFF.

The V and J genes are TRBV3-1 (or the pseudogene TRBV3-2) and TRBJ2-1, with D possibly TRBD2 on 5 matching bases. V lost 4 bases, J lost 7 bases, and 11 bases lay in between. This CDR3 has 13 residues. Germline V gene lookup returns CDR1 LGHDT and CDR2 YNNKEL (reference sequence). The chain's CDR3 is CASSPGLPNEQFF. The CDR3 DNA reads TGTGCCAGCAGCCCAGGACTCCCAAATGAGCAGTTCTTC.

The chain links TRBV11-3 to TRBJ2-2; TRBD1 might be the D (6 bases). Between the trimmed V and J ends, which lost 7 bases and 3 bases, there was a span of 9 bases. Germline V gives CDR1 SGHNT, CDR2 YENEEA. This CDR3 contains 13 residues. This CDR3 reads CASTRGDTGELFF. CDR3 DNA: TGTGCCAGCACCAGGGGCGACACCGGGGAGCTGTTTTTT.

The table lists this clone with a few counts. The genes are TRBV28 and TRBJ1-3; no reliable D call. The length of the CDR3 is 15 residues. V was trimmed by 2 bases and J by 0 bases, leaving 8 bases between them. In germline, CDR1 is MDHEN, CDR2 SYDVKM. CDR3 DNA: TGTGCCAGCAGTTTAGGCGGTCACTCTGGAAACACCATATATTTT. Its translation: CASSLGGHSGNTIYF.

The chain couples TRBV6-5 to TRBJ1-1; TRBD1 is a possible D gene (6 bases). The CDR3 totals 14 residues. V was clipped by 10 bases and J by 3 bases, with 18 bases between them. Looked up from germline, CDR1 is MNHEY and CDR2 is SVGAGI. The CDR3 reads CATGGRSPYTEAFF. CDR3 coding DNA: TGTGCCACCGGGGGGCGGAGCCCTTACACTGAAGCTTTCTTT.

In nucleotides, the CDR3 is TGTGCCACTAAGGACAGGGAAGGGCAGCCCCAGCATTTT. Translated: CATKDREGQPQHF. The genes are TRBV10-3 and TRBJ1-5, with 8 bases lining up with TRBD1. V lost 10 bases and J lost 7; bases outside the gene matches: 9. There are 13 residues in the CDR3. In germline, CDR1 is ENHRY, CDR2 SYGVKD.

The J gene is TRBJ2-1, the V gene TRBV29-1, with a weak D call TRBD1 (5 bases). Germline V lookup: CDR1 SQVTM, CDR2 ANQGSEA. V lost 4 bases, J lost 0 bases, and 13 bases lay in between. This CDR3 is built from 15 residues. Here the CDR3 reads CSVAVRASSYNEQFF. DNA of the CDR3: TGCAGCGTTGCGGTCAGGGCTAGCTCCTACAATGAGCAGTTCTTC.

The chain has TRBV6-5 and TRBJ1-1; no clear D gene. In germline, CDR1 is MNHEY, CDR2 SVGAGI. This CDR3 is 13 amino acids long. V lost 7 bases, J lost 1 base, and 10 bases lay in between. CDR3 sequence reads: CASTPPGNTEAFF. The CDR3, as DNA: TGTGCCAGCACCCCCCCGGGGAACACTGAAGCTTTCTTT.

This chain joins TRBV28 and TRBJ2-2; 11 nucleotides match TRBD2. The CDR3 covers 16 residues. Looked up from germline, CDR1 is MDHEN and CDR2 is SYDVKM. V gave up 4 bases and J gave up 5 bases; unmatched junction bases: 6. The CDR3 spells CASSSSGRLGTGELFF. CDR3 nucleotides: TGTGCCAGCAGTTCTAGCGGGAGGCTCGGAACCGGGGAGCTGTTTTTT.

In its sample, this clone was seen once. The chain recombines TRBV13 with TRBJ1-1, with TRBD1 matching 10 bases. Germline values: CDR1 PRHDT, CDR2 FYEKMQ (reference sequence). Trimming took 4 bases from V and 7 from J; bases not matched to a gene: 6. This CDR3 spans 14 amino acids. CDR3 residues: CASSSDRGQGEAFF. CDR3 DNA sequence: TGTGCCAGCAGCTCTGACAGGGGGCAAGGTGAAGCTTTCTTT.

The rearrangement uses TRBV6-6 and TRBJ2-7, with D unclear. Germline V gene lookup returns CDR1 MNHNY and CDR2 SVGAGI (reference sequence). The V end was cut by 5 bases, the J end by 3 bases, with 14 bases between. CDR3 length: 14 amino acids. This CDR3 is CASSHGSFLYEQYF. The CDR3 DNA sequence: TGTGCCAGCAGTCACGGGTCCTTTCTCTACGAGCAGTACTTC.

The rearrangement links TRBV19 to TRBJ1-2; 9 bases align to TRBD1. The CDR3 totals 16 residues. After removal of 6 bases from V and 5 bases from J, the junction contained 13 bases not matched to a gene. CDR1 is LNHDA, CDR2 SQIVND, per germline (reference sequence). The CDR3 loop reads CASRSTHRGPTYGYTF. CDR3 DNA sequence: TGTGCCAGTAGGTCCACACACAGGGGGCCAACGTATGGCTACACCTTC.

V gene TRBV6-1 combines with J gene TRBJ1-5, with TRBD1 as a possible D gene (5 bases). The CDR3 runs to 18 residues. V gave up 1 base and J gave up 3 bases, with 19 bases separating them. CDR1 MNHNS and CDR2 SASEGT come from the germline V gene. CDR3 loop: CASSEGANWGETNQPQHF. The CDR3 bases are TGTGCCAGCAGTGAAGGAGCTAATTGGGGGGAGACCAATCAGCCCCAGCATTTT.

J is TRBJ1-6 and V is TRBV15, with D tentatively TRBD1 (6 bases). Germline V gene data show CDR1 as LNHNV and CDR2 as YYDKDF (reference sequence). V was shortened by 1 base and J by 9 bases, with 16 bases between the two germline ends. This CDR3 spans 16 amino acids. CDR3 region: CATSRGGGRTGSPLHF. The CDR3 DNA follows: TGTGCCACCAGCAGAGGGGGGGGCAGAACGGGTTCACCCCTCCACTTT.

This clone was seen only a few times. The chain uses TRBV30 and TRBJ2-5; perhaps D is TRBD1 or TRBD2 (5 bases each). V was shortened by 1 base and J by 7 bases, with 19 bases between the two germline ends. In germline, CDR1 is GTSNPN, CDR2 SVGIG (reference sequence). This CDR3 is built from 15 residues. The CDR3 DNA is TGTGCCTGGAGTGCTGGGGGACCTTTGGGAGCGACCCAGTACTTC. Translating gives CAWSAGGPLGATQYF.

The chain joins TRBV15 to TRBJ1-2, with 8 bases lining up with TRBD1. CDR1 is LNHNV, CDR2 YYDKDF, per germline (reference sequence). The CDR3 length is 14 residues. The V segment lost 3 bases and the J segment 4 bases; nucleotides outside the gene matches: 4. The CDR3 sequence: CATSSRDRLYGYTF. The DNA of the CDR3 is TGTGCCACCAGCAGCCGGGACAGGCTCTATGGCTACACCTTC. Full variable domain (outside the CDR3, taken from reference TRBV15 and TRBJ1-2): DAMVIQNPRYQVTQFGKPVTLSCSQTLNHNVMYWYQQKSSQAPKLLFHYYDKDFNNEADTPDNFQSRRPNTSFCFLDIRSPGLGDTAMYLCATSSRDRLYGYTFGSGTRLTVV.

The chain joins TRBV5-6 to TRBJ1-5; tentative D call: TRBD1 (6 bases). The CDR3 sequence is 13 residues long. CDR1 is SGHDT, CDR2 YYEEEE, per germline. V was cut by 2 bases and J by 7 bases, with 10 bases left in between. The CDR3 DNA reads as TGTGCCAGCAGCTTTAAGGGGGTGCAGCCCCAGCATTTT. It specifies CASSFKGVQPQHF. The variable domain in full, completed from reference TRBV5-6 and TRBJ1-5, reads DAGVTQSPTHLIKTRGQQVTLRCSPKSGHDTVSWYQQALGQGPQFIFQYYEEEERQRGNFPDRFSGHQFPNYSSELNVNALLLGDSALYLCASSFKGVQPQHFGDGTRLSIL.

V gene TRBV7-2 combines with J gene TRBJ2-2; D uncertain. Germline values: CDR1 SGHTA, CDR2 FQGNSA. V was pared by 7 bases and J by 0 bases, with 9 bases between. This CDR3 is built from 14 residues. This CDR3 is CASTARANTGELFF. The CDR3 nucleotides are TGTGCCAGCACCGCAAGGGCGAACACCGGGGAGCTGTTTTTT.

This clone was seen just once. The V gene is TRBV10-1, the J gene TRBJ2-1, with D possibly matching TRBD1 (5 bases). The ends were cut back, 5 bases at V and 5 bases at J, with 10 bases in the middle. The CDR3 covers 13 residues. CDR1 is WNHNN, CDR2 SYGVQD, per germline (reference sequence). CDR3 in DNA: TGCGCCAGCAGTTGGCAGGGCAACAATGAGCAGTTCTTC. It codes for CASSWQGNNEQFF.

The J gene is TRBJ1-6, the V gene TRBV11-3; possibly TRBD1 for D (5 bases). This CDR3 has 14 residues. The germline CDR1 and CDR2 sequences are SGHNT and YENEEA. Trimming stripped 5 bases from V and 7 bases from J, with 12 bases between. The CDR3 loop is CASSLRDGNSPLHF. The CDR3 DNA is TGTGCCAGCAGCCTCAGGGACGGGAATTCACCCCTCCACTTT.

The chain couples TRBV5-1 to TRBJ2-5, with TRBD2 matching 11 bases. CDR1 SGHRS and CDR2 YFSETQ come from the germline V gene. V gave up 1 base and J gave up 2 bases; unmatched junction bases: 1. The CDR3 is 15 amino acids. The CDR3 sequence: CASSLLAGGQETQYF. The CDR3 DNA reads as TGCGCCAGCAGCTTGCTAGCGGGAGGACAAGAGACCCAGTACTTC.

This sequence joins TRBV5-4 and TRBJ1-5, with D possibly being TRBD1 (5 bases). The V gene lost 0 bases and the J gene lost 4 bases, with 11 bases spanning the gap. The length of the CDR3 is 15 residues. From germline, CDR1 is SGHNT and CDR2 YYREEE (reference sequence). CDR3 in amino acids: CASSLGGAKNQPQHF. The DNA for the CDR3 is TGTGCCAGCAGCTTGGGAGGGGCGAAGAATCAGCCCCAGCATTTT.

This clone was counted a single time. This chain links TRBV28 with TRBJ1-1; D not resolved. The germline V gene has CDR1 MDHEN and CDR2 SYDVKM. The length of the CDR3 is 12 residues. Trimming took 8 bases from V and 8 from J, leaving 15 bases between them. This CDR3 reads CASSLPGLEAFF. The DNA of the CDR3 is TGTGCCAGCTCTCTCCCAGGCTTGGAAGCTTTCTTT.

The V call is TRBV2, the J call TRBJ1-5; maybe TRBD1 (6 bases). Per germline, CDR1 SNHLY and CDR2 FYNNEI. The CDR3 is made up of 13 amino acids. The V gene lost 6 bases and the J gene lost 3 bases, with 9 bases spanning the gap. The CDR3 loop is CASRGQSNQPQHF. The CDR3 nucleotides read TGTGCCAGCAGAGGACAGTCCAATCAGCCCCAGCATTTT.

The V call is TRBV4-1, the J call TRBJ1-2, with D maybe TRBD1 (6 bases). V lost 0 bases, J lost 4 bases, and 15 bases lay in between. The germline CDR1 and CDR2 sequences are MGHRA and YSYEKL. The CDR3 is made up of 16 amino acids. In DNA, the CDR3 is TGCGCCAGCAGCCAAGATGGTAACAGGGTTACCTATGGCTACACCTTC. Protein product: CASSQDGNRVTYGYTF.

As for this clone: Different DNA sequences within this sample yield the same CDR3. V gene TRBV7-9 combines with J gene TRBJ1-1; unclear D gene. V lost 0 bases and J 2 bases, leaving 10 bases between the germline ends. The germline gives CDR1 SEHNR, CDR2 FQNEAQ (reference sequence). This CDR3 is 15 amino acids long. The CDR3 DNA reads TGTGCCAGCAGCTTAGCGCTGGCCGGAAACACTGAAGCTTTCTTT. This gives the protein CASSLALAGNTEAFF.

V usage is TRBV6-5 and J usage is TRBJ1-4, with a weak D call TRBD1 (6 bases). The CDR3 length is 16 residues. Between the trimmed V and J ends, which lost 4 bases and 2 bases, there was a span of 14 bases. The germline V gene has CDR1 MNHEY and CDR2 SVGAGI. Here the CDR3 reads CASSFTGKGTNEKLFF. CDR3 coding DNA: TGTGCCAGCAGTTTTACAGGGAAAGGCACTAATGAAAAACTGTTTTTT.

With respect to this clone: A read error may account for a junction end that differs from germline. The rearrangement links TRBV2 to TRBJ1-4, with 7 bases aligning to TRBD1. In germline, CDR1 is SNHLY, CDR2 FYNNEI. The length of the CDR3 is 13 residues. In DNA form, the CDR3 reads TGTGCAAGCAACCGGGACAGTAATGAAAAACTGTTTTTT. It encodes CASNRDSNEKLFF.

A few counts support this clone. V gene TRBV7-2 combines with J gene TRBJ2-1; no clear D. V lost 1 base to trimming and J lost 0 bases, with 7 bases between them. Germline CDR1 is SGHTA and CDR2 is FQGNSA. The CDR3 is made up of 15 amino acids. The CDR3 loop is CASSLESYSYNEQFF. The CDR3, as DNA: TGTGCCAGCAGCTTAGAAAGTTACTCCTACAATGAGCAGTTCTTC.

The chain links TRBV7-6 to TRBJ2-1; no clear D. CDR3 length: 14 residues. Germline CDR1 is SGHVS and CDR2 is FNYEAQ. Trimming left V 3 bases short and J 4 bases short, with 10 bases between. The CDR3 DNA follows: TGTGCCAGCAGCTTGAGGACGGATTACAATGAGCAGTTCTTC. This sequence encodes CASSLRTDYNEQFF.